This T cell receptor (beta chain) was recovered during a study of blood T cell repertoires in COVID-19. Across the study: Acute and convalescent COVID-19 specimens originated in the United States, Italy and Spain.

Germline V gives CDR1 SGHRS, CDR2 YFSETQ. V was shortened by 3 bases and J by 5 bases, with 14 bases between the two germline ends. CDR3 length equals 14 residues. Sequencing was performed with immunoSEQ multiplex PCR; in TCRdb, only in-frame clones are kept and a portion is missing. Of 90,000 to 100,000 clones in the sample, about 70% were seen once. This clone was counted only a few times. The sequence was obtained from a woman aged 60 to 75 in a cohort sampled during active or convalescent COVID-19. Input material: peripheral blood. This sequence joins TRBV5-1 and TRBJ2-5; D is perhaps TRBD1 (6 bases). The CDR3 region is CASSYQGTRETQYF. The CDR3 region has the DNA TGCGCCAGCAGCTACCAGGGGACCAGGGAGACCCAGTACTTC.